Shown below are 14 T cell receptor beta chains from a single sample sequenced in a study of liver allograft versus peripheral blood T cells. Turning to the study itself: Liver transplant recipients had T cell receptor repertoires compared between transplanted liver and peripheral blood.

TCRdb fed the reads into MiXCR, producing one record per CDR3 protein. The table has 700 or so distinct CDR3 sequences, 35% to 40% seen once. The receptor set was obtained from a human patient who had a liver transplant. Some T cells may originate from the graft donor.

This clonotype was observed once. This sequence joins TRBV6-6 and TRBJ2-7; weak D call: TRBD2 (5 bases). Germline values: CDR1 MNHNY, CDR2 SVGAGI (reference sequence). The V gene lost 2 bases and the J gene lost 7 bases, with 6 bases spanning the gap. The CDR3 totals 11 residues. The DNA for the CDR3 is TGTGCCAGCAGTTACGAGGGTGAGCAGTACTTC. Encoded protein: CASSYEGEQYF.

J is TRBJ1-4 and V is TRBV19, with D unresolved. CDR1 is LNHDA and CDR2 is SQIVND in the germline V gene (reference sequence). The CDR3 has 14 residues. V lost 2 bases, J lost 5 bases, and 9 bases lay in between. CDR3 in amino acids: CASSISGKNEKLFF. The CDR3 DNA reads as TGTGCCAGTAGTATATCGGGGAAAAATGAAAAACTGTTTTTT.

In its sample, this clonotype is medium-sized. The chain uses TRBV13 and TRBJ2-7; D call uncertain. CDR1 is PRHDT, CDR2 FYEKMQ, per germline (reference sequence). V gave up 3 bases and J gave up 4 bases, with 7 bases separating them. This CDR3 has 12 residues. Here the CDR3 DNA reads TGTGCCAGCAGCTTTCTGGGATACGAGCAGTACTTC. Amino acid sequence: CASSFLGYEQYF.

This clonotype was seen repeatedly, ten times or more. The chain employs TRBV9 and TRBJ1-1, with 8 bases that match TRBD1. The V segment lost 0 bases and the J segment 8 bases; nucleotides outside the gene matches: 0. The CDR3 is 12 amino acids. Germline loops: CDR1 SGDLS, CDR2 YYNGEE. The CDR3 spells CASSVGTGEAFF. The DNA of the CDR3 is TGTGCCAGCAGCGTAGGGACAGGGGAAGCTTTCTTT. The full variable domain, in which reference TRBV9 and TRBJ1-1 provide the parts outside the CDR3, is DSGVTQTPKHLITATGQRVTLRCSPRSGDLSVYWYQQSLDQGLQFLIQYYNGEERAKGNILERFSAQQFPDLHSELNLSSLELGDSALYFCASSVGTGEAFFGQGTRLTVV.

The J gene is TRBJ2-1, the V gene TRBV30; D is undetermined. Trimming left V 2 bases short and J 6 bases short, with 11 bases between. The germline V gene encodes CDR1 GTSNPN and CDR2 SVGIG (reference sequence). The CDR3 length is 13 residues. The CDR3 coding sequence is TGTGCCTGGAGTCTAATGACATTCAATGAGCAGTTCTTC. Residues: CAWSLMTFNEQFF.

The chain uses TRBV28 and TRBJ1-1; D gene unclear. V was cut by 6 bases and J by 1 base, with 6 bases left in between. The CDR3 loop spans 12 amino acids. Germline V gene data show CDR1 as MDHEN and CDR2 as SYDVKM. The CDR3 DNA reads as TGTGCCAGCAGGGCCCCGAACACTGAAGCTTTCTTT. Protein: CASRAPNTEAFF.

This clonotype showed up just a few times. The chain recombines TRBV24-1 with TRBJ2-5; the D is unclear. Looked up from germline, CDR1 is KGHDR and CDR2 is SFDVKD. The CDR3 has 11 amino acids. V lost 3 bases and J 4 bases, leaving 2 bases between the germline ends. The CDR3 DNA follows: TGTGCCACCAGTGATCGAGAGACCCAGTACTTC. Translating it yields CATSDRETQYF.

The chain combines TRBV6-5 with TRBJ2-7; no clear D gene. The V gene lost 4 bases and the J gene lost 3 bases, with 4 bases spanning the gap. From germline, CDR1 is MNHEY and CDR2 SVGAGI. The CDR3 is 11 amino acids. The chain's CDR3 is CASSLGYEQYF. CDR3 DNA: TGTGCCAGCAGTTTGGGCTACGAGCAGTACTTC.

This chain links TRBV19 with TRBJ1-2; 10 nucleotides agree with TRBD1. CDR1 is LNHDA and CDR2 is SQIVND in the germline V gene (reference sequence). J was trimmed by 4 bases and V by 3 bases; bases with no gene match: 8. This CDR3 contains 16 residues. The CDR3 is CASSIRPGQGSYGYTF. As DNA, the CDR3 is TGTGCCAGTAGTATTCGTCCGGGACAGGGGTCCTATGGCTACACCTTC.

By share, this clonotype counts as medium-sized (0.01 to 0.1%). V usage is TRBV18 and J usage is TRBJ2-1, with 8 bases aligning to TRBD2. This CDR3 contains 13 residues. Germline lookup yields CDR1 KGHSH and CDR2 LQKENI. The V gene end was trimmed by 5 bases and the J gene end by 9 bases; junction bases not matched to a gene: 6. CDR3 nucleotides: TGTGCCAGCTCAGGAGCGGGGGAAAGTGAGCAGTTCTTC. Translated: CASSGAGESEQFF. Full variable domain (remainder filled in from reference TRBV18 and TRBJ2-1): NAGVMQNPRHLVRRRGQEARLRCSPMKGHSHVYWYRQLPEEGLKFMVYLQKENIIDESGMPKERFSAEFPKEGPSILRIQQVVRGDSAAYFCASSGAGESEQFFGPGTRLTVL.

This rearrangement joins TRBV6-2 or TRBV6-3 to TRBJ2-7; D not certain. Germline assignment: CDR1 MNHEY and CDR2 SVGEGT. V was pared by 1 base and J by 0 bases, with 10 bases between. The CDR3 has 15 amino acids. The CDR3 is CASSYYSLSSYEQYF. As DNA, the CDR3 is TGTGCCAGCAGTTACTACAGTTTAAGCTCCTACGAGCAGTACTTC.

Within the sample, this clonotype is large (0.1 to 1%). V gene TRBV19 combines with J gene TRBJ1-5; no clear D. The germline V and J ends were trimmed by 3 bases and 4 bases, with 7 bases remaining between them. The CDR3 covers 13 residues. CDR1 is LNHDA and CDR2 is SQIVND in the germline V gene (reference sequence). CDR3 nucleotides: TGTGCCAGTAGTATTAACGCGAATCAGCCCCAGCATTTT. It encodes CASSINANQPQHF.

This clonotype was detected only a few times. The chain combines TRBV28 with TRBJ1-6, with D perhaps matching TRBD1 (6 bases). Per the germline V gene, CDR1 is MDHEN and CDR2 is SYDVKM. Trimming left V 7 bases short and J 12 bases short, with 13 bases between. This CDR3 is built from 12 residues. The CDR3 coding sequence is TGTGCCAGCACGCCCTTCAGGGGACCCCTCCACTTT. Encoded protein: CASTPFRGPLHF. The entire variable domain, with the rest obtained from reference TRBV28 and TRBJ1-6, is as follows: DVKVTQSSRYLVKRTGEKVFLECVQDMDHENMFWYRQDPGLGLRLIYFSYDVKMKEKGDIPEGYSVSREKKERFSLILESASTNQTSMYLCASTPFRGPLHFGNGTRLTVT.

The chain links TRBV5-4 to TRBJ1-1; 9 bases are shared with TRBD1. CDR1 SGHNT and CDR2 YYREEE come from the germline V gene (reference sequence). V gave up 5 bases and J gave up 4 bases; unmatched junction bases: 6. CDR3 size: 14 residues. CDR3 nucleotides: TGTGCCAGCAGTCCGGGGACAGGGACCACTGAAGCTTTCTTT. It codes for CASSPGTGTTEAFF.